This entry concerns a single TCR beta chain. Its antigen remains unknown. Unique molecular identifiers were present in the TCR beta cDNA libraries. Input of about 0.95 to 10 million T cells yielded around 460,000 cDNA molecules. TCRdb reanalysed the PCR reads using MiXCR and keeps one entry per CDR3 protein. This table has hundreds of thousands of distinct CDR3 sequences, less than 35% appearing once. This record comes from a study of post-analysis software for immune sequencing data. About the study: Included courses were relapsing-remitting and secondary progressive multiple sclerosis; progressive-relapsing multiple sclerosis was also included.

General study points: Controls significantly exceeded multiple sclerosis patients in normalized Chao1 diversity. With TRBV5-6, TRBV5-1 and TRBV20-1 included, roughly five TRBV segments were more frequent in patients than in controls. Strong same-batch co-clustering of samples appeared with F measure clustering.

This CDR3 has 14 residues. Germline CDR1 and CDR2: SEHNR and FQNEAQ (reference sequence). The J gene is TRBJ2-1, the V gene TRBV7-9, with D unclear. The DNA end favors TRBJ2-7, so the J call may be wrong. Material for sequencing was blood. The source of this sequence is a girl aged 10 to 17 with multiple sclerosis. CDR3 sequence (DNA): TGTGCCAGCAGCTTAGTTGGCAGTTACAATGAGCAGTACTTC. It translates to CASSLVGSYNEQYF.